This T cell receptor (beta chain) is drawn from a study of T cells after yellow fever vaccination (dated by TCRdb to about 2019). At the level of the whole study: The SMART-Seq v4 Ultra Low Input RNA kit was used to prepare libraries from fractions with low cell numbers. To track T-cell clones before and after primary and booster YFV17D yellow fever vaccination, bulk TCR alpha and beta repertoires were sequenced longitudinally. The cohort comprised two healthy male donors, one aged 18 to 29 and one aged 30 to 40 years. Blood was collected at multiple timepoints before and after primary and secondary immunization, and bulk PBMC replicates and cell subsets were isolated. Points the paper makes about the study in general: Computational filtering was required because FACS-sorted repertoires could contain abundant contaminating clonotypes from the bulk population. A small fraction of clonotypes appeared in both the CD4 and CD8 compartments, likely as a result of convergent recombination. The study included only a couple of donors, which limits how far the findings can be generalized. The secondary T-cell response was found to be weaker but faster than the primary response, with a peak reached on day 5 rather than on day 15. Most clones expanded after primary vaccination (around 97% of CD4 and 70% to 90% of CD8) were re-detected after the booster, suggesting that broad memory maintenance occurred.

Remarks on this clonotype: Which antigen it targets is not known. Base qualities are missing; no much larger clone stands one base away.

Counted from cysteine to phenylalanine, this CDR3 has 16 amino acids. Left in the record is the CDR3 DNA by itself, 48 bases read in frame from the first base. CDR1 and CDR2, looked up from the germline V gene, are LGHNA and YSLEER. Cut back by 1 base and 1 base, the V and J ends lie 13 bases apart. The meaning of the sample's treatment or condition label: live attenuated yellow fever vaccine strain. A standard Ficoll-Paque protocol was used to isolate PBMCs from peripheral blood. CD4 and CD8 T-cell fractions were isolated with Dynabeads CD4 and CD8 positive selection kits. RNA was extracted with TriZol from bulk PBMCs, CD4 and CD8 fractions, and dextramer-positive and dextramer-negative fractions. TCR cDNA was synthesized by 5'RACE template switching, through which a universal primer site and unique molecular identifiers were introduced. cDNA synthesis was primed from both the TCR alpha and TCR beta constant segments. Library amplification involved two PCR steps, and the second step added sample barcodes and sequencing adapters. Libraries were sequenced on Illumina HiSeq 2500 (2x100 bp) or NovaSeq (2x150 bp). From the authors' description of their analysis: Reads were demultiplexed and collapsed into UMI consensus sequences with MIGEC, and V(D)J alignment was performed with MiXCR. Using edgeR on replicate PBMC samples, clonotypes were called vaccine-responding if FDR was below 0.01 and the log2 fold change was above 5 up to day 15. Each bulk clonotype was labeled CD4 or CD8 based on which sequenced repertoire, CD4 or CD8, contained the clonotype at higher abundance. The public reads were reanalyzed by TCRdb: fastp trimming at Q25, MiXCR alignment, in-frame beta chains only. Every entry covers one CDR3 protein and lists the most common genes and DNA from its rows. The V and J calls, along with clone size, are taken from TCRdb and not from the paper's own processing. The sample table contains 230,000 or so distinct CDR3 sequences; only one count was recorded for around 6.7% of them. More than 1% of the sample is in the top ten clones.

Recombination linked TRBV4-3 to TRBJ1-1; the D gene is perhaps TRBD1, from 5 matching bases. Sample: CD4+ T cells sorted from PBMCs, taken on the day of the yellow fever booster vaccination. The sequence was collected from a man aged 25-45 years who received the YFV17D yellow fever vaccine. The CDR3 corresponds to CASSQGMGEANTEAFF. The base sequence is TGCGCCAGCAGCCAAGGGATGGGGGAGGCGAACACTGAAGCTTTCTTT.